This T cell receptor beta chain was sequenced during a study of blood T cells in healthy people across ages. With regard to this clonotype: The antigen remains undetermined.

Study-level points and caveats: Among long-lived donors, naive CD4+ cells were more numerous and diversity higher than in aged donors. Observed TCR beta diversity per million T cells went down as age went up. This fall followed a roughly linear course with age.

With a J-beta primer mix and a sample-barcoded 5' primer, a second PCR ran about 6 to 11 cycles. Every single cDNA molecule received a tag from a template-switch adaptor with 12 random nucleotides. TCRdb analysed the 5' RACE reads with MiXCR anew, one entry per CDR3 protein. The sample consists of 600,000 to 650,000 distinct CDR3 sequences, roughly 50% of them appearing once. V dropped 0 bases and J dropped 0 bases, with 10 bases sitting between them. Germline V gives CDR1 DFQATT, CDR2 SNEGSKA (reference sequence). The CDR3 loop spans 15 amino acids. The authors drew approximately 9 milliliters of peripheral blood from each donor.

The rearrangement links TRBV20-1 to TRBJ2-3, with a possible D match to TRBD2 (5 bases). Source material: blood. The sequence came from a man aged 60 to 75 in good health. CDR3 DNA sequence: TGCAGTGCTAGAGATATCGGGATAAGCACAGATACGCAGTATTTT. Its translation is CSARDIGISTDTQYF.